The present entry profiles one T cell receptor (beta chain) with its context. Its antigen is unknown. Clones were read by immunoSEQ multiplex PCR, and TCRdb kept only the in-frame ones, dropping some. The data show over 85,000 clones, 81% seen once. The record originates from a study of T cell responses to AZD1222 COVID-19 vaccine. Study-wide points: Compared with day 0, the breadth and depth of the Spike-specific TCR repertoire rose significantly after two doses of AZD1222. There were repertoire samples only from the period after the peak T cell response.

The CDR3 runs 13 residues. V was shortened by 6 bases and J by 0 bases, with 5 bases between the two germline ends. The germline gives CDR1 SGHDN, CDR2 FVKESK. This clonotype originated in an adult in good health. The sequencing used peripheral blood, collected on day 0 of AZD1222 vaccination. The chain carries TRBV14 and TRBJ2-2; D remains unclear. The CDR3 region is CASRVANTGELFF. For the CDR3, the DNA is TGTGCCAGCAGAGTAGCGAACACCGGGGAGCTGTTTTTT.